Presented here are 17 T cell receptor beta chains from one specimen sequenced in a study of cytotoxic CD8 clonotypes in ibrutinib-treated CLL (dated by TCRdb to about 2021). The library was generated by the immunoSEQ multiplex PCR assay. The table was pulled from immuneACCESS by TCRdb, which kept in-frame rearrangements only. Such tables lose some clones; where checked, under half of the loss comes from unresolved V genes, and the rest has no known cause. Present in this sample are roughly 110,000 clones, 58% of which were seen just once. About 40% of the sample belongs to the ten largest clones. The label giving this sample's time point can be read as: roughly 2 years on ibrutinib. This material consisted of PBMCs, taken after 24 months of ibrutinib treatment. These receptors all come from a human donor with chronic lymphocytic leukemia.

This chain uses TRBV11-3 with TRBJ1-1; TRBD1 matches 8 bases. Germline CDR1 reads SGHNT; CDR2 reads YENEEA. The CDR3 covers 15 residues. The trim removed 2 bases at V and 4 bases at J, leaving 6 bases unmatched. CDR3 residues: CASSLSLQGGTEAFF. DNA for the CDR3: TGTGCCAGCAGCTTATCCTTACAGGGGGGCACTGAAGCTTTCTTT.

Only a few counts were recorded for this clone. This chain's CDR3 is CASSHLGGRSYNEQFF. CDR3 coding DNA: TGTGCCAGCAGCCACTTGGGGGGGCGGTCCTACAATGAGCAGTTCTTC. The chain uses TRBV13 and TRBJ2-1; D may be TRBD2 (7 bases). From germline, CDR1 is PRHDT and CDR2 FYEKMQ (reference sequence). This CDR3 comprises 16 residues. The V gene lost 5 bases and the J gene lost 1 base, with 15 bases spanning the gap.

V and J are TRBV19 and TRBJ1-5; D call uncertain. Germline assignment: CDR1 LNHDA and CDR2 SQIVND (reference sequence). CDR3 length equals 14 residues. The V end was cut by 0 bases, the J end by 8 bases, with 11 bases between. The CDR3 coding sequence is TGTGCCAGTAGTATAGAGAGGAGGACGGAGCCCCAGCATTTT. Its protein product is CASSIERRTEPQHF.

This clone was counted at least ten times. The chain combines TRBV25-1 with TRBJ1-2; 7 bases line up with TRBD1. CDR3 length equals 15 residues. Germline values: CDR1 MGHDK, CDR2 SYGVNS. With 3 bases clipped from V and 5 bases from J, the junction kept 9 bases outside the gene matches. The CDR3 DNA sequence: TGTGCCAGCAGTGAGCGTCAGGGGGGAAGATATGGCTACACCTTC. The encoded protein is CASSERQGGRYGYTF.

This chain uses TRBV7-9 with TRBJ2-6; TRBD1 or TRBD2 may be the D gene (5 bases each). The length of the CDR3 is 16 residues. Looked up from germline, CDR1 is SEHNR and CDR2 is FQNEAQ (reference sequence). Trimming took off 3 bases at V and 4 bases at J, with 13 bases between the two ends. The CDR3 region is CASSFGQGAGANVLTF. CDR3 nucleotide sequence: TGTGCCAGCAGCTTTGGTCAGGGAGCCGGGGCCAACGTCCTGACTTTC.

In its sample, this clone was seen once. At the DNA level, this CDR3 is encoded by other sequences in the same sample as well. The genes are TRBV11-3 and TRBJ2-1; TRBD2 aligns across 8 bases. V shed 2 bases, J shed 1 base, and the junction held 4 bases outside the gene matches. Germline V CDR1 and CDR2: SGHNT, YENEEA. CDR3 length: 16 amino acids. The CDR3: CASSLSGGPSYNEQFF. CDR3 in DNA: TGTGCCAGCAGCTTATCGGGGGGGCCTTCCTACAATGAGCAGTTCTTC.

This clone has more than one count but fewer than ten. The V and J genes are TRBV27 and TRBJ1-1, with D unclear. This CDR3 has 10 residues. In germline, CDR1 is MNHEY, CDR2 SMNVEV (reference sequence). Trimming pared 11 bases from V and 7 bases from J, leaving 11 bases between. The CDR3 DNA reads TGTGCCGGCCGCGGGGATGAAGCTTTCTTT. Encoded protein: CAGRGDEAFF.

V and J are TRBV7-2 and TRBJ1-3; 7 bases fit TRBD1. Germline CDR1 reads SGHTA; CDR2 reads FQGNSA. The CDR3 spans 14 residues. V was clipped by 2 bases and J by 2 bases; unmatched bases: 0. CDR3 loop: CASSLQGAGNTIYF. The CDR3 nucleotides are TGTGCCAGCAGCTTACAGGGGGCTGGAAACACCATATATTTT.

The chain is built from TRBV4-1 and TRBJ1-6, with D perhaps TRBD1 (5 bases). This CDR3 has 15 residues. Germline-derived CDR1 and CDR2 are MGHRA and YSYEKL. Trimming pared 2 bases from V and 10 bases from J, leaving 15 bases between. The CDR3 loop is CASSQPREGWSPLHF. The CDR3 DNA reads TGCGCCAGCAGCCAACCCAGAGAGGGGTGGTCACCCCTCCACTTT.

This clone was counted once. The chain carries TRBV6-1 and TRBJ2-3; the match to TRBD1 covers 7 bases. Germline CDR1 is MNHNS and CDR2 is SASEGT. The CDR3 is 16 amino acids. V shed 3 bases, J shed 0 bases, and the junction held 6 bases outside the gene matches. DNA of the CDR3: TGTGCCAGCAGTGATAGGTTCAGGGGGAGCACAGATACGCAGTATTTT. Protein product: CASSDRFRGSTDTQYF.

The chain joins TRBV29-1 to TRBJ1-1; TRBD1 matches at 11 bases. Germline trimming cut 7 bases from V and 9 bases from J; bases unmatched to any gene: 7. CDR1 and CDR2 from the germline V gene are SQVTM and ANQGSEA. The CDR3 loop spans 12 amino acids. The CDR3 coding sequence is TGCAGCGCCCGGGACAGGGGGGTTAAAGCTTTCTTT. Translation: CSARDRGVKAFF.

This clone was recorded only once. The chain uses TRBV7-2 and TRBJ1-2; the D is unclear. V lost 2 bases to trimming and J lost 5 bases, with 6 bases between them. The CDR3 is made up of 12 amino acids. Germline V gene data show CDR1 as SGHTA and CDR2 as FQGNSA. The CDR3 is CASSLTGYGYTF. CDR3 bases: TGTGCCAGCAGCTTAACGGGGTATGGCTACACCTTC.

The chain joins TRBV11-2 to TRBJ2-3; 8 bases align to TRBD2. The CDR3 contains 17 residues. Germline V gene sequence: CDR1 SGHAT, CDR2 FQNNGV. J lost 5 bases, V lost 2 bases, and 12 bases had no gene match. This CDR3 is CASSLYHGLAYKDTQYF. The CDR3 region has the DNA TGTGCCAGCAGCTTATATCATGGACTAGCATATAAAGATACGCAGTATTTT.

V gene TRBV29-1 combines with J gene TRBJ1-1; D gene ambiguous. V was pared by 4 bases and J by 4 bases, with 13 bases between. CDR1 is SQVTM, CDR2 ANQGSEA, per germline. The length of the CDR3 is 13 residues. In DNA, the CDR3 is TGCAGCGTTGCCGGGAAAGACGGCACTGAAGCTTTCTTT. As protein: CSVAGKDGTEAFF.

The table lists this clone with a few counts. The chain has TRBV29-1 and TRBJ1-4; tentatively, D is TRBD1 (5 bases). Germline loops: CDR1 SQVTM, CDR2 ANQGSEA. Trimming left V 0 bases short and J 8 bases short, with 7 bases between. The CDR3 extends over 12 amino acids. This CDR3 reads CSVEDHREKLFF. The CDR3 bases are TGCAGCGTTGAAGATCACAGGGAAAAACTGTTTTTT.

This sequence joins TRBV6-1 and TRBJ1-2, with no clear D. The CDR3 consists of 13 residues. Germline V lookup: CDR1 MNHNS, CDR2 SASEGT. Deletions cut 7 bases from V and 5 bases from J, with 14 bases between. This CDR3 is CASTPRTPYGYTF. The CDR3 coding sequence is TGTGCCAGCACCCCCAGGACCCCATATGGCTACACCTTC.

This clone was detected only a few times. The chain joins TRBV6-1 to TRBJ2-7, with 10 positions matching TRBD1. CDR3 length: 14 residues. Per the germline V gene, CDR1 is MNHNS and CDR2 is SASEGT. V shed 6 bases, J shed 3 bases, and the junction held 5 bases outside the gene matches. The DNA of the CDR3 is TGTGCCAGCAGCCACGACAGGGGGCTCTACGAGCAGTACTTC. Translation gives CASSHDRGLYEQYF.